Following are 31 T cell receptor beta chains from one sample sequenced in a study of blood T cell repertoires in COVID-19. The repertoire was sequenced with immunoSEQ multiplex PCR; TCRdb's copy has only in-frame clones and lacks some. The table has tens of thousands of clones, 87% seen once. The source material was peripheral blood. The source of these receptors is a man aged 50 to 59 with active COVID-19.

The V and J genes are TRBV6-6 and TRBJ2-5; D unresolved. Trimming stripped 2 bases from V and 5 bases from J, with 9 bases between. Germline V gives CDR1 MNHNY, CDR2 SVGAGI (reference sequence). The CDR3 sequence is 13 residues long. The CDR3 DNA reads as TGTGCCAGCAGTTACGACCGAGCGGAGACCCAGTACTTC. Translation: CASSYDRAETQYF.

The chain is built from TRBV28 and TRBJ2-5, with 8 bases that match TRBD2. The CDR3 contains 17 residues. Per the germline V gene, CDR1 is MDHEN and CDR2 is SYDVKM. Trimming at V came to 1 base and at J to 0 bases, leaving 7 bases not matched to a gene. In DNA, the CDR3 is TGTGCCAGCAGTTTATCTGCGGGAGGCTGGTACCAAGAGACCCAGTACTTC. As protein: CASSLSAGGWYQETQYF. The full variable domain, rest sourced from reference TRBV28 and TRBJ2-5, is DVKVTQSSRYLVKRTGEKVFLECVQDMDHENMFWYRQDPGLGLRLIYFSYDVKMKEKGDIPEGYSVSREKKERFSLILESASTNQTSMYLCASSLSAGGWYQETQYFGPGTRLLVL.

The chain recombines TRBV28 with TRBJ2-7; a weak D match, TRBD1 (7 bases). Deletions cut 6 bases from V and 4 bases from J, with 19 bases between. This CDR3 contains 15 residues. The V gene's germline CDR1 is MDHEN and CDR2 SYDVKM. The CDR3 DNA follows: TGTGCCAGCAGGCGTCGGAGGGGGCGCGGATACGAGCAGTACTTC. Translation gives CASRRRRGRGYEQYF.

The chain employs TRBV5-5 and TRBJ1-4; TRBD1 might be the D (5 bases). Trimming cost V 5 bases and J 4 bases, with 21 bases left between them. CDR1 is SGHKS, CDR2 YYEKEE, per germline (reference sequence). The CDR3 loop spans 17 amino acids. As DNA, the CDR3 is TGTGCCAGCAGAGTTGGCCCAGGGAGGAACCTTAATGAAAAACTGTTTTTT. Translating gives CASRVGPGRNLNEKLFF.

The chain carries TRBV28 and TRBJ2-3, with D tentatively TRBD2 (7 bases). There are 16 residues in the CDR3. V gave up 3 bases and J gave up 4 bases, with 17 bases separating them. Germline CDR1 is MDHEN and CDR2 is SYDVKM. The CDR3 is CASSLPGGLGADTQYF. CDR3 coding DNA: TGTGCCAGCAGTTTGCCGGGGGGCCTCGGGGCAGATACGCAGTATTTT. The full variable domain, in which reference TRBV28 and TRBJ2-3 provide the parts outside the CDR3, is DVKVTQSSRYLVKRTGEKVFLECVQDMDHENMFWYRQDPGLGLRLIYFSYDVKMKEKGDIPEGYSVSREKKERFSLILESASTNQTSMYLCASSLPGGLGADTQYFGPGTRLTVL.

The chain is built from TRBV24-1 and TRBJ1-4; D remains unclear. Germline V gene sequence: CDR1 KGHDR, CDR2 SFDVKD. V lost 4 bases, J lost 7 bases, and 15 bases lay in between. This CDR3 is 15 amino acids long. The CDR3 spells CATSDANSNGEKLFF. CDR3 sequence (DNA): TGTGCCACCAGTGACGCGAACAGTAACGGTGAAAAACTGTTTTTT.

The J gene is TRBJ2-5, the V gene TRBV6-5, with 10 bases lining up with TRBD1. Germline CDR1 reads MNHEY; CDR2 reads SVGAGI. The CDR3 consists of 16 residues. Trimming removed 4 bases from V and 5 bases from J; junction bases left unmatched: 10. The CDR3 is CASSFDRGRASETQYF. The CDR3, as DNA: TGTGCCAGCAGTTTTGACAGGGGGCGGGCTTCGGAGACCCAGTACTTC.

The CDR3 protein is CASSHAQRDRKKYEQYF. In DNA, the CDR3 is TGTGCCAGCTCCCACGCCCAGCGGGACAGGAAAAAGTACGAGCAGTACTTC. The J gene is TRBJ2-7, the V gene TRBV18; D might be TRBD1 (8 bases). The V gene lost 6 bases and the J gene lost 4 bases, with 25 bases spanning the gap. The length of the CDR3 is 17 residues. Germline CDR1 and CDR2: KGHSH and LQKENI. Based on the CDR3 plus reference TRBV18 and TRBJ2-7, the full variable domain is NAGVMQNPRHLVRRRGQEARLRCSPMKGHSHVYWYRQLPEEGLKFMVYLQKENIIDESGMPKERFSAEFPKEGPSILRIQQVVRGDSAAYFCASSHAQRDRKKYEQYFGPGTRLTVT.

The chain joins TRBV4-3 to TRBJ2-3, with 7 bases lining up with TRBD2. The CDR3 extends over 14 amino acids. Looked up from germline, CDR1 is LGHNA and CDR2 is YSLEER. Trimming took 1 base from V and 4 from J; bases not matched to a gene: 2. The CDR3 is CASSQGTSSDTQYF. CDR3 sequence (DNA): TGCGCCAGCAGCCAAGGGACTAGTTCAGATACGCAGTATTTT.

CDR3 DNA sequence: TGCAGTGCTAGCCTGACAGGTGGCTACACCTTC. The encoded protein is CSASLTGGYTF. The chain joins TRBV20-1 to TRBJ1-2, with a weak D call TRBD1 (6 bases). V was cut by 3 bases and J by 7 bases, with 9 bases left in between. Germline V gives CDR1 DFQATT, CDR2 SNEGSKA (reference sequence). The CDR3 has 11 amino acids.

This clone appeared once. The chain has TRBV7-6 and TRBJ1-4, with 8 bases matching TRBD1. The length of the CDR3 is 15 residues. Germline-derived CDR1 and CDR2 are SGHVS and FNYEAQ. Trimming took 5 bases from V and 7 from J; bases not matched to a gene: 9. CDR3 DNA: TGTGCCAGCAGCCCCCGGACAGGGAGGGCTGAAAAACTGTTTTTT. This sequence encodes CASSPRTGRAEKLFF.

This clone was counted once. The genes are TRBV5-1 and TRBJ2-2; 10 nucleotides align to TRBD2. The CDR3 extends over 16 amino acids. The trim removed 3 bases at V and 6 bases at J, leaving 8 bases unmatched. Germline V gene lookup returns CDR1 SGHRS and CDR2 YFSETQ. The CDR3 region has the DNA TGCGCCAGCAGCTCGCCTAGCGGGGGTGACTCCGGGGAGCTGTTTTTT. Residues: CASSSPSGGDSGELFF.

This chain joins TRBV5-1 and TRBJ2-7; TRBD2 matches at 10 bases. The V and J ends lost 3 bases and 4 bases, in that order; junction bases with no gene match: 10. Germline loops: CDR1 SGHRS, CDR2 YFSETQ. The CDR3 runs 16 residues. This CDR3 is CASSSTLAGVGYEQYF. The CDR3 DNA reads as TGCGCCAGCAGCTCAACGCTAGCGGGAGTAGGGTACGAGCAGTACTTC.

The chain combines TRBV30 with TRBJ2-7; D might be TRBD1 (6 bases). The CDR3 sequence is 16 residues long. Trimming took 1 base from V and 5 from J, leaving 21 bases between them. Germline V gives CDR1 GTSNPN, CDR2 SVGIG (reference sequence). In DNA, the CDR3 is TGTGCCTGGAGTGCAGTCGGTTCAGGGGCCTGGGACGAGCAGTACTTC. Protein sequence: CAWSAVGSGAWDEQYF.

The chain is built from TRBV29-1 and TRBJ2-7; perhaps TRBD1 as D (5 bases). Trimming took 4 bases from V and 2 from J, leaving 9 bases between them. The germline V gene has CDR1 SQVTM and CDR2 ANQGSEA. This CDR3 contains 12 residues. The CDR3, as DNA: TGCAGCGTTGCACAGGCCACCTACGAGCAGTACTTC. Translated: CSVAQATYEQYF.

The J gene is TRBJ1-4, the V gene TRBV19; 7 bases match TRBD1. Germline V CDR1 and CDR2: LNHDA, SQIVND (reference sequence). The length of the CDR3 is 15 residues. Trimming at V came to 7 bases and at J to 4 bases, leaving 9 bases not matched to a gene. DNA of the CDR3: TGTGCCAGTACCCCGAGGGACAGTCGTAATGAAAAACTGTTTTTT. Residues: CASTPRDSRNEKLFF.

This rearrangement joins TRBV7-9 to TRBJ2-5; TRBD2 agrees at 7 bases. CDR3 length equals 14 residues. After removal of 0 bases from V and 4 bases from J, the junction contained 2 bases not matched to a gene. Germline CDR1 and CDR2: SEHNR and FQNEAQ (reference sequence). CDR3 DNA sequence: TGTGCCAGCAGCTTAGCGGGAGGGGTAGAGACCCAGTACTTC. Its protein is CASSLAGGVETQYF.

The chain joins TRBV2 to TRBJ1-2; 7 bases agree with TRBD1. With 6 bases clipped from V and 8 bases from J, the junction kept 15 bases outside the gene matches. The CDR3 consists of 15 residues. CDR1 SNHLY and CDR2 FYNNEI come from the germline V gene. For the CDR3, the DNA is TGTGCCAGCAGACCCACGACAGGGCCCCTCGTGGGCTACACCTTC. Its translation: CASRPTTGPLVGYTF.

V is TRBV3-1 (or the pseudogene TRBV3-2) and J is TRBJ2-1; TRBD2 aligns across 16 bases. J gave up 9 bases and V 5 bases, and 7 bases lay outside the gene matches. Germline-derived CDR1 and CDR2 are LGHDT and YNNKEL (reference sequence). This CDR3 has 16 residues. The CDR3 DNA sequence: TGTGCCAGCAGCAAGGGACTAGCGGGAGGGAGGGGTGAGCAGTTCTTC. It codes for CASSKGLAGGRGEQFF.

This clone appeared once. This chain joins TRBV3-1 (or the pseudogene TRBV3-2) and TRBJ2-6; 7 bases fit TRBD1. The CDR3 covers 17 residues. Trimming at V came to 7 bases and at J to 0 bases, leaving 9 bases not matched to a gene. Per germline, CDR1 LGHDT and CDR2 YNNKEL (reference sequence). This CDR3 is CASKRGPPSSGANVLTF. Written as DNA, the CDR3 is TGTGCCAGCAAAAGGGGGCCACCGAGCTCTGGGGCCAACGTCCTGACTTTC.

The CDR3 sequence: CASSPSGSAYNEQFF. The CDR3 nucleotides are TGTGCCAGCAGCCCTAGCGGGAGCGCCTACAATGAGCAGTTCTTC. V gene TRBV9 combines with J gene TRBJ2-1, with 10 positions matching TRBD2. V was pared by 4 bases and J by 2 bases, with 3 bases of the junction left unmatched. Germline V gene data show CDR1 as SGDLS and CDR2 as YYNGEE. This CDR3 is 15 amino acids long.

This clone occurred many times. The V and J genes are TRBV2 and TRBJ2-1; 7 positions agree with TRBD2. The length of the CDR3 is 16 residues. J was trimmed by 5 bases and V by 7 bases; bases with no gene match: 14. Germline V gives CDR1 SNHLY, CDR2 FYNNEI. CDR3 nucleotides: TGTGCCAGCATCAGACTAACGGGGGGAGTTGACAATGAGCAGTTCTTC. Translated: CASIRLTGGVDNEQFF.

The chain has TRBV5-1 and TRBJ1-1; 10 nucleotides match TRBD1. Germline CDR1 and CDR2: SGHRS and YFSETQ. CDR3 size: 15 residues. The trim removed 6 bases at V and 0 bases at J, leaving 5 bases unmatched. CDR3 protein: CASKDRGLMNTEAFF. DNA of the CDR3: TGCGCCAGCAAAGACAGGGGGCTAATGAACACTGAAGCTTTCTTT.

This chain uses TRBV19 with TRBJ2-3; 7 bases map to TRBD1. V trimming: 10 bases; J trimming: 1 base; junction bases outside the gene matches: 8. The CDR3 sequence is 14 residues long. Germline V gene sequence: CDR1 LNHDA, CDR2 SQIVND (reference sequence). CDR3 sequence reads: CATRQGQGTDTQYF. The CDR3 DNA follows: TGTGCCACTCGACAGGGTCAGGGCACAGATACGCAGTATTTT.

The chain carries TRBV5-4 and TRBJ1-1, with TRBD1 matching 9 bases. V gave up 4 bases and J gave up 4 bases; unmatched junction bases: 8. The CDR3 consists of 15 residues. Germline V gives CDR1 SGHNT, CDR2 YYREEE (reference sequence). CDR3 region: CASSESTGGVTEAFF. The CDR3 nucleotides read TGTGCCAGCAGCGAATCGACAGGGGGAGTCACTGAAGCTTTCTTT.

The rearrangement links TRBV6-1 to TRBJ1-6; 7 nucleotides agree with TRBD1. CDR1 is MNHNS and CDR2 is SASEGT in the germline V gene. The CDR3 has 15 residues. V lost 3 bases and J lost 7; bases outside the gene matches: 6. The CDR3 region has the DNA TGTGCCAGCAGTGAGTTGGGGACAGTCAATTCACCCCTCCACTTT. Residues: CASSELGTVNSPLHF.

V is TRBV9 and J is TRBJ2-2; 11 nucleotides match TRBD2. CDR1 and CDR2 (germline): SGDLS, YYNGEE. With V trimmed by 4 bases and J by 1 base, 3 bases remained unmatched. CDR3 length: 16 residues. The CDR3 spells CASSTGLAGNTGELFF. DNA of the CDR3: TGTGCCAGCAGCACCGGACTAGCGGGGAACACCGGGGAGCTGTTTTTT.

The chain couples TRBV7-3 to TRBJ2-2; possibly TRBD1 for D (6 bases). V gave up 5 bases and J gave up 7 bases, with 17 bases separating them. The CDR3 is 15 amino acids. The germline V gene encodes CDR1 SGHTA and CDR2 FQGTGA. This chain's CDR3 is CASSPHRVSYGELFF. The CDR3 DNA follows: TGTGCCAGCAGCCCTCACAGGGTATCGTACGGGGAGCTGTTTTTT.

The V gene is TRBV10-1, the J gene TRBJ2-3; the D gene is possibly TRBD1 (6 bases). The CDR3 is 16 residues long. The germline gives CDR1 WNHNN, CDR2 SYGVQD (reference sequence). V lost 7 bases to trimming and J lost 5 bases, with 22 bases between them. DNA of the CDR3: TGCGCCAGCAAGGTCCGGACAGACAAGAGGGGAGATACGCAGTATTTT. Translation gives CASKVRTDKRGDTQYF.

The chain recombines TRBV5-4 with TRBJ1-2, with 8 bases identical to TRBD1. This CDR3 is 14 amino acids long. With 3 bases clipped from V and 4 bases from J, the junction kept 5 bases outside the gene matches. The germline V gene encodes CDR1 SGHNT and CDR2 YYREEE (reference sequence). This CDR3 reads CASSSQGAPYGYTF. CDR3 bases: TGTGCCAGCAGCTCGCAGGGGGCTCCCTATGGCTACACCTTC.

V and J are TRBV18 and TRBJ1-4; D ambiguous. This CDR3 comprises 14 residues. The germline gives CDR1 KGHSH, CDR2 LQKENI. Trimming pared 0 bases from V and 11 bases from J, leaving 13 bases between. The CDR3: CASSPPLLEDKLFF. Written as DNA, the CDR3 is TGTGCCAGCTCACCACCCCTCCTAGAAGATAAACTGTTTTTT.